This paragraph reports one T cell receptor beta chain. What it binds is unknown. This entry comes from a study of lymphopenia after photon versus proton radiotherapy. Study-wide points: Post-nadir diversity loss with photons came from oligoclonal expansion, particularly CD8+ Temra cells. Larger post-nadir TCR diversity loss correlated inversely with survival in deceased patients. Proton therapy kept repertoires fairly stable, unlike photons, which gained effector/memory cells.

Repertoires were generated with immunoSEQ multiplex PCR, while TCRdb's copy carries only in-frame clones and drops some. The data hold around 33,000 clones, with approximately 92% observed a single time. Sequences were derived from peripheral blood, sampled from a patient treated with proton-based radiotherapy. This receptor was obtained from a woman in her 70s with pancreatic cancer. Some clones in this sample may be carry-over from other donors' samples.

The chain's CDR3 is CASSFSGGGGNEQYF. The CDR3 bases are TGTGCCAGCAGTTTCAGCGGTGGGGGTGGGAACGAGCAGTACTTC. This chain uses TRBV28 with TRBJ2-7; D might be TRBD1 or TRBD2, each matching 5 bases. Germline V gene sequence: CDR1 MDHEN, CDR2 SYDVKM. V lost 3 bases, J lost 5 bases, and 17 bases lay in between. The CDR3 runs 15 residues.